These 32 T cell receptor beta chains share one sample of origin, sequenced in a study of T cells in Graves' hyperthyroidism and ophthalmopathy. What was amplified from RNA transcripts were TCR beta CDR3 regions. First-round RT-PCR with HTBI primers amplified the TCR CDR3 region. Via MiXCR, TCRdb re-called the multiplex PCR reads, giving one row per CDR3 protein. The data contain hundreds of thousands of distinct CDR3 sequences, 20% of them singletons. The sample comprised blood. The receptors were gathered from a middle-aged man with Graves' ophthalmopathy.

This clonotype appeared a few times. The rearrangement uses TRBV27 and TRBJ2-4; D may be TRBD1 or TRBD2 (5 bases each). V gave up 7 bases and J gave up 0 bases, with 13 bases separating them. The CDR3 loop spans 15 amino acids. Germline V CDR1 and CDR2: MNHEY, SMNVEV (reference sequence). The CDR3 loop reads CASNRGALAKNIQYF. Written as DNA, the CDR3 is TGTGCCAGCAACCGAGGGGCCCTAGCCAAAAACATTCAGTACTTC.

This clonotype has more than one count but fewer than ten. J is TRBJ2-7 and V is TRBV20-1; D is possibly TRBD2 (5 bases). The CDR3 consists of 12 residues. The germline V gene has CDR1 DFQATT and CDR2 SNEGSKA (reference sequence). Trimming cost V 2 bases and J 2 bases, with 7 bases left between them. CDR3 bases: TGCAGTGCTAGAAGAGGGACCTACGAGCAGTACTTC. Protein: CSARRGTYEQYF.

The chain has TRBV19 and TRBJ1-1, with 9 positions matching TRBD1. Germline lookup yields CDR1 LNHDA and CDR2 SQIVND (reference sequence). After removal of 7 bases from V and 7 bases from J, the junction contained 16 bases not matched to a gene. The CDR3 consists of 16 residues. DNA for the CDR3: TGTGCCAGTACCCTAAATTACAGGGGGCGAAGGGGTGAAGCTTTCTTT. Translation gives CASTLNYRGRRGEAFF. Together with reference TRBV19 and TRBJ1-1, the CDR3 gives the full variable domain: DGGITQSPKYLFRKEGQNVTLSCEQNLNHDAMYWYRQDPGQGLRLIYYSQIVNDFQKGDIAEGYSVSREKKESFPLTVTSAQKNPTAFYLCASTLNYRGRRGEAFFGQGTRLTVV.

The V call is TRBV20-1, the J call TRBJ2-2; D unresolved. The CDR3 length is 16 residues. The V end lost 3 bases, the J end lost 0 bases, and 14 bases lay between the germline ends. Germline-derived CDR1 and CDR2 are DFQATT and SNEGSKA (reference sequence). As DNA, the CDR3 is TGCAGTGCTAGGGGCTATGGGGTTACGAACACCGGGGAGCTGTTTTTT. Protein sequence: CSARGYGVTNTGELFF.

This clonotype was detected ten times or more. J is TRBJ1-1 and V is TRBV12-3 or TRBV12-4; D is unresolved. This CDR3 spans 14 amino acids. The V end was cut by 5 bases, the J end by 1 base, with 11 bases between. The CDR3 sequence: CASSQNSGNTEAFF. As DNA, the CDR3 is TGTGCCAGCAGTCAAAATTCAGGGAACACTGAAGCTTTCTTT.

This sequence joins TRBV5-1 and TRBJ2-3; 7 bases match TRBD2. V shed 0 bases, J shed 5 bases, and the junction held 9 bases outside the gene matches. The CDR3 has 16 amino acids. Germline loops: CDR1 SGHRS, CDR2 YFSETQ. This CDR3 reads CASSLVLAGVGDTQYF. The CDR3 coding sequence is TGCGCCAGCAGCTTGGTCCTCGCGGGAGTGGGAGATACGCAGTATTTT.

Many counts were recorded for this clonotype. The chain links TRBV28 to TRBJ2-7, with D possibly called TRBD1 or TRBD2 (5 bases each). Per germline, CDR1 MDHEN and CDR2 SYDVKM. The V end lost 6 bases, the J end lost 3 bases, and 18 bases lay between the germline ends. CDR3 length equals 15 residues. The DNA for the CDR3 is TGTGCCAGCAGCCATCCCGGGACGACTTTCTACGAGCAGTACTTC. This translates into CASSHPGTTFYEQYF.

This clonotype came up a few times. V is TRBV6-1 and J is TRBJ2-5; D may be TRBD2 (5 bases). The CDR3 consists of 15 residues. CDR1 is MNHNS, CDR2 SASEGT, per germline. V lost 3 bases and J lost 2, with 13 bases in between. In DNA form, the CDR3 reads TGTGCCAGCAGTGACTTCTTAGGGAGACAAGAGACCCAGTACTTC. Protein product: CASSDFLGRQETQYF.

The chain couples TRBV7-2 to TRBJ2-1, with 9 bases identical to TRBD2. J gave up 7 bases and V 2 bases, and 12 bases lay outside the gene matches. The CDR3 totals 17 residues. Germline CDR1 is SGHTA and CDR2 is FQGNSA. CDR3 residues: CASSLPQRAGGRNEQFF. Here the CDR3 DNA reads TGTGCCAGCAGCTTACCCCAACGAGCGGGAGGTAGAAATGAGCAGTTCTTC.

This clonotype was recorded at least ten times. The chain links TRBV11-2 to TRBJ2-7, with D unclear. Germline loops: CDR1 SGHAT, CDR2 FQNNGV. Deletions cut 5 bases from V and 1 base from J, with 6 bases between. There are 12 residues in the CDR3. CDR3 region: CASSDGSYEQYF. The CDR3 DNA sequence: TGTGCCAGCAGCGACGGTTCCTACGAGCAGTACTTC.

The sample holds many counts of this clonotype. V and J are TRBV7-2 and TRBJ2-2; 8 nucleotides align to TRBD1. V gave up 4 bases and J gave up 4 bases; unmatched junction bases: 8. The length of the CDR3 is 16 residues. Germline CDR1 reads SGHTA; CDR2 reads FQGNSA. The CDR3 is CASSSLQGVITGELFF. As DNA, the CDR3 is TGTGCCAGCAGCTCGCTACAGGGGGTAATCACCGGGGAGCTGTTTTTT. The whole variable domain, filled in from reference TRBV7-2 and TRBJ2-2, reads GAGVSQSPSNKVTEKGKDVELRCDPISGHTALYWYRQSLGQGLEFLIYFQGNSAPDKSGLPSDRFSAERTGGSVSTLTIQRTQQEDSAVYLCASSSLQGVITGELFFGEGSRLTVL.

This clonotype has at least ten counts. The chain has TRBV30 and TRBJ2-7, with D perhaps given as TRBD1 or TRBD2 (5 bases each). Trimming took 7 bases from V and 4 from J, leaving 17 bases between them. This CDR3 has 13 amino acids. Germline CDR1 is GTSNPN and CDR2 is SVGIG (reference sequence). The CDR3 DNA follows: TGTGCCTTAGCAGGGACGCCGACTTACGAGCAGTACTTC. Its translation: CALAGTPTYEQYF. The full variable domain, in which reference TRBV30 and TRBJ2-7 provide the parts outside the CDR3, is SQTIHQWPATLVQPVGSPLSLECTVEGTSNPNLYWYRQAAGRGLQLLFYSVGIGQISSEVPQNLSASRPQDRQFILSSKKLLLSDSGFYLCALAGTPTYEQYFGPGTRLTVT.

CDR3 in amino acids: CASSLTGQGAIEQFF. CDR3 DNA: TGCGCCAGCAGCTTGACCGGACAGGGAGCGATTGAGCAGTTCTTC. This chain uses TRBV5-1 with TRBJ2-1, with 8 bases matching TRBD1. Looked up from germline, CDR1 is SGHRS and CDR2 is YFSETQ. This CDR3 spans 15 amino acids. V dropped 1 base and J dropped 9; count of bases not matched to a gene: 9.

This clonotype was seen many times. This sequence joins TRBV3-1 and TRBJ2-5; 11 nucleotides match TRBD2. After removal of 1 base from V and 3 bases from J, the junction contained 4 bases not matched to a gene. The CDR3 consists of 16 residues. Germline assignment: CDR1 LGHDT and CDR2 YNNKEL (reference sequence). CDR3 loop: CASSQVKTSGEETQYF. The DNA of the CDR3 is TGTGCCAGCAGCCAAGTGAAGACTAGCGGGGAAGAGACCCAGTACTTC.

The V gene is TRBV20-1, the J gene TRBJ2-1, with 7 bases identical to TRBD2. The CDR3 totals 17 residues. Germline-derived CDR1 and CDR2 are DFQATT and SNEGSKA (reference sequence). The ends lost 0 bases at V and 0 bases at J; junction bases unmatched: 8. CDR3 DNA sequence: TGCAGTGCTAGAGATCGCTCTAGCGGCCGCTCCTACAATGAGCAGTTCTTC. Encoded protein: CSARDRSSGRSYNEQFF.

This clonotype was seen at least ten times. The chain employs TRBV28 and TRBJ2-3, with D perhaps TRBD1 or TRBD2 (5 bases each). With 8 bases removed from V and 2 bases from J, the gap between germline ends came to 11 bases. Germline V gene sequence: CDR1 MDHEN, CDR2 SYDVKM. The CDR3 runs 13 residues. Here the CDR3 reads CASVDGTTDTQYF. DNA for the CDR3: TGTGCCAGCGTAGACGGGACCACAGATACGCAGTATTTT.

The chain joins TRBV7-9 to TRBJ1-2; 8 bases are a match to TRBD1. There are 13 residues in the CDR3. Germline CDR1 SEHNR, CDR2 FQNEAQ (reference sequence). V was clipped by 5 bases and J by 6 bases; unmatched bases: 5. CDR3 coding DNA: TGTGCCAGCAGCCTACAGGGGGAAAATGGCTACACCTTC. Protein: CASSLQGENGYTF. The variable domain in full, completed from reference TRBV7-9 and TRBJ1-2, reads DTGVSQNPRHKITKRGQNVTFRCDPISEHNRLYWYRQTLGQGPEFLTYFQNEAQLEKSRLLSDRFSAERPKGSFSTLEIQRTEQGDSAMYLCASSLQGENGYTFGSGTRLTVV.

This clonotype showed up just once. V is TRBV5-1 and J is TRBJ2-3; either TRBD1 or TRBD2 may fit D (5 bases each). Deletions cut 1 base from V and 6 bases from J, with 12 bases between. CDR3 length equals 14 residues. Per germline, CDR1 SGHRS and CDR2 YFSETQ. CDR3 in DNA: TGCGCCAGCAGCTTGTCAGGGACCGATGATACGCAGTATTTT. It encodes CASSLSGTDDTQYF. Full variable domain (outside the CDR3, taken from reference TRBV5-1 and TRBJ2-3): KAGVTQTPRYLIKTRGQQVTLSCSPISGHRSVSWYQQTPGQGLQFLFEYFSETQRNKGNFPGRFSGRQFSNSRSEMNVSTLELGDSALYLCASSLSGTDDTQYFGPGTRLTVL.

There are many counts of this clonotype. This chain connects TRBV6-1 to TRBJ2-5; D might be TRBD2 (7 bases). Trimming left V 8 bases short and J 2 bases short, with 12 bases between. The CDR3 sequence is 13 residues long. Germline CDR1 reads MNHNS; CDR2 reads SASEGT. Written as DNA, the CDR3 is TGTGCCAGCTCTGGGGGGGCTCAAGAGACCCAGTACTTC. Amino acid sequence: CASSGGAQETQYF.

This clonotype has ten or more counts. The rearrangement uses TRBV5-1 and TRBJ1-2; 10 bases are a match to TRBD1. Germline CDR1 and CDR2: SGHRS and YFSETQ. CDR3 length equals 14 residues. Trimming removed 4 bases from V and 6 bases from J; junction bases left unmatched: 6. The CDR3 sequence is CASSLTGTGDGYTF. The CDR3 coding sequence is TGCGCCAGCAGCCTCACCGGGACAGGGGATGGCTACACCTTC. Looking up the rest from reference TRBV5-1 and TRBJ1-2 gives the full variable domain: KAGVTQTPRYLIKTRGQQVTLSCSPISGHRSVSWYQQTPGQGLQFLFEYFSETQRNKGNFPGRFSGRQFSNSRSEMNVSTLELGDSALYLCASSLTGTGDGYTFGSGTRLTVV.

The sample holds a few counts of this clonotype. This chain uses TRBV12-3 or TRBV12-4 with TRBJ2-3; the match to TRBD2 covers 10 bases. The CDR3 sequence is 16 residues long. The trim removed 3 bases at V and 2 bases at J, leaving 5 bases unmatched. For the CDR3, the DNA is TGTGCCAGCAGTTTGGCTAGCGGGGGTCTCACAGATACGCAGTATTTT. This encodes CASSLASGGLTDTQYF.

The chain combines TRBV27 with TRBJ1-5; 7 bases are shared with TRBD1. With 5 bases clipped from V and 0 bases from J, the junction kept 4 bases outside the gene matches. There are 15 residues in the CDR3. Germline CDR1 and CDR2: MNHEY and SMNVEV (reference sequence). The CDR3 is CASSPHRGSNQPQHF. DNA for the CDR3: TGTGCCAGCAGTCCGCACAGGGGTAGCAATCAGCCCCAGCATTTT.

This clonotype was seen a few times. CDR3 in amino acids: CASSSLLRGGTGNEKLFF. The CDR3 DNA sequence: TGTGCCAGCAGCTCCTTACTTAGGGGGGGAACTGGTAATGAAAAACTGTTTTTT. The V call is TRBV7-9, the J call TRBJ1-4, with a tentative D call TRBD1 (6 bases). The CDR3 has 18 amino acids. Germline-derived CDR1 and CDR2 are SEHNR and FQNEAQ (reference sequence). V lost 4 bases and J lost 4, with 22 bases in between.

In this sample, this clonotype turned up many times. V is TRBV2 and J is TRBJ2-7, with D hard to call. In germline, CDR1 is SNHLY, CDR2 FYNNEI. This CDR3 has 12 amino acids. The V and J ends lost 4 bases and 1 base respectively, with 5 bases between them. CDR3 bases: TGTGCCAGCAGTGGGGCGTCCTACGAGCAGTACTTC. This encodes CASSGASYEQYF.

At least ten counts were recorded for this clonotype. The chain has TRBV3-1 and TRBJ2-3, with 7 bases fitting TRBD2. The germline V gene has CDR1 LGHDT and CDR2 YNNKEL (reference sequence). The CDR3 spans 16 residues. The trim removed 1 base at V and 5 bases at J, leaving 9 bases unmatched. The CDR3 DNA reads TGTGCCAGCAGCCAAGCTGGCGGGGGTGAGGAAGATACGCAGTATTTT. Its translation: CASSQAGGGEEDTQYF.

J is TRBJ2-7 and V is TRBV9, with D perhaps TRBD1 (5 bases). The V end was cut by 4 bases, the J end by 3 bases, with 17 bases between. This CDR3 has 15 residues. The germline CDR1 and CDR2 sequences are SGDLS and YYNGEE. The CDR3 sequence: CASSIQGTPYYEQYF. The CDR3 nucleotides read TGTGCCAGCAGCATTCAGGGAACCCCCTACTACGAGCAGTACTTC.

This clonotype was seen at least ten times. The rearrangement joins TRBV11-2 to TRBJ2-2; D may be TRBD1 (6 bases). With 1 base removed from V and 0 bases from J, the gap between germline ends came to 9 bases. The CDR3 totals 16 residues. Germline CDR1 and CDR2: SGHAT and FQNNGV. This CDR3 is CASSLGRDTNTGELFF. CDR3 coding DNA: TGTGCCAGCAGCTTAGGCCGGGACACGAACACCGGGGAGCTGTTTTTT.

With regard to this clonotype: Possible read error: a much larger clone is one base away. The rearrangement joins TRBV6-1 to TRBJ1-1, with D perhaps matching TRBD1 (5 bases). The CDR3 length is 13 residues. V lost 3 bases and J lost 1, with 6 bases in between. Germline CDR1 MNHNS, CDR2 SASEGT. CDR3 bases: TGTGCCAGCAGTGATGACAGGAACACTGAAGCTTTCTTT. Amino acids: CASSDDRNTEAFF.

The CDR3 nucleotides read TGTGCCAGCAGGGGGGACACAGACTTCTCACCCCTCCACTTT. This sequence encodes CASRGDTDFSPLHF. The chain is built from TRBV6-1 and TRBJ1-6; perhaps TRBD1 as D (6 bases). Germline V lookup: CDR1 MNHNS, CDR2 SASEGT. The V end lost 6 bases, the J end lost 10 bases, and 16 bases lay between the germline ends. The CDR3 spans 14 residues.

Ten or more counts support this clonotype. CDR3 region: CACGPSWGAEAFF. The CDR3 nucleotides read TGTGCCTGCGGACCGAGTTGGGGAGCTGAAGCTTTCTTT. J is TRBJ1-1 and V is TRBV30; D remains ambiguous. This CDR3 spans 13 amino acids. V dropped 6 bases and J dropped 6 bases, with 17 bases sitting between them. The V gene's germline CDR1 is GTSNPN and CDR2 SVGIG (reference sequence).

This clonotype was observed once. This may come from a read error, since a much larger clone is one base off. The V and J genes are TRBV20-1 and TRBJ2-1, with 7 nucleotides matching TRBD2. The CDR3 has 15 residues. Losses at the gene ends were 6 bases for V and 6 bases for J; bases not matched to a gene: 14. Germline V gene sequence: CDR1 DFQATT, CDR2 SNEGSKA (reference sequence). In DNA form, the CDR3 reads TGCAGTGCCACGCGAATGGGACTACACACCAATGAGCAGTTCTTC. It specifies CSATRMGLHTNEQFF.

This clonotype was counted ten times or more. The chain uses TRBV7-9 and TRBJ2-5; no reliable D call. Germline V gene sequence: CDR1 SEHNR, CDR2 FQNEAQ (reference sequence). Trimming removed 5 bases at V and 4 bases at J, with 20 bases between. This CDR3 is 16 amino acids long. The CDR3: CASSLRRTRAGETQYF. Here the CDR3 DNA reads TGTGCCAGCAGCCTGAGGCGTACCCGGGCCGGAGAGACCCAGTACTTC.